Following are 6 T cell receptor beta chains from one sample sequenced in a study of PD-L1 blockade in urothelial cancer. The time point here: peripheral blood 6 weeks after treatment start. Clones were sequenced by immunoSEQ multiplex PCR, and TCRdb holds only the in-frame ones, with some missing. The sample includes 100,000 to 150,000 clones, about 83% of them seen just once. Here the sequenced sample was PBMCs, taken around atezolizumab (anti-PD-L1) treatment. These receptors originate from a man in his fifties with urothelial cancer.

This rearrangement joins TRBV5-4 to TRBJ2-5, with 7 bases aligning to TRBD2. The CDR3 sequence is 15 residues long. V was clipped by 4 bases and J by 2 bases; unmatched bases: 8. The germline V gene encodes CDR1 SGHNT and CDR2 YYREEE (reference sequence). The CDR3 protein is CASSRGTIEQETQYF. CDR3 sequence (DNA): TGTGCCAGCAGCCGGGGGACTATTGAACAAGAGACCCAGTACTTC.

The V gene is TRBV7-9, the J gene TRBJ2-1, with unresolved D. The CDR3 loop spans 12 amino acids. Germline V gene lookup returns CDR1 SEHNR and CDR2 FQNEAQ (reference sequence). Trimming removed 5 bases from V and 9 bases from J, with 11 bases in between. Written as DNA, the CDR3 is TGTGCCAGCAGCCTACTCAGCGCTGAGCAGTTCTTC. It yields the protein CASSLLSAEQFF.

The chain joins TRBV7-9 to TRBJ1-1; 12 bases line up with TRBD1. The trim removed 5 bases at V and 4 bases at J, leaving 5 bases unmatched. The CDR3 length is 15 residues. Looked up from germline, CDR1 is SEHNR and CDR2 is FQNEAQ (reference sequence). CDR3 nucleotides: TGTGCCAGCAGCGGGGACAGGGGGCGGCTCACTGAAGCTTTCTTT. Translated, it gives CASSGDRGRLTEAFF.

The CDR3, as DNA: TGCGCCAGCAGCCAAGTGGCGACAGGGGGAAACACCATATATTTT. This encodes CASSQVATGGNTIYF. This rearrangement joins TRBV4-1 to TRBJ1-3, with 7 bases identical to TRBD1. The CDR3 totals 15 residues. Germline CDR1 and CDR2: MGHRA and YSYEKL. V lost 1 base to trimming and J lost 4 bases; unmatched junction nucleotides: 4.

The chain recombines TRBV5-6 with TRBJ1-4; 7 bases agree with TRBD1. CDR3 length: 16 amino acids. Looked up from germline, CDR1 is SGHDT and CDR2 is YYEEEE. With V trimmed by 4 bases and J by 3 bases, 9 bases remained unmatched. CDR3 nucleotides: TGTGCCAGCAGCCATACGACAGGGTATTCTAATGAAAAACTGTTTTTT. This sequence encodes CASSHTTGYSNEKLFF.

This chain links TRBV28 with TRBJ1-5; D remains unclear. V was trimmed by 4 bases and J by 0 bases, leaving 13 bases between them. Per germline, CDR1 MDHEN and CDR2 SYDVKM. The CDR3 extends over 16 amino acids. CDR3 protein: CASSWAGGYSNQPQHF. As DNA, the CDR3 is TGTGCCAGCAGTTGGGCGGGCGGATATAGCAATCAGCCCCAGCATTTT.